One and the same sample provided the 12 T cell receptor beta chains below, sequenced in a study of T cell repertoires in cytomegalovirus infection. For these receptors, no antigen is known. From the reads, TCRdb called clonotypes with MiXCR, one entry per CDR3 protein. Of 900,000 to 950,000 distinct CDR3 sequences listed, less than 40% are singletons. The sample consisted of cultured CD8+ T cells from PBMCs, taken from culture after CMV antigen stimulation. Receptors were obtained from a human donor in good health (CMV status not recorded). Some clones in this sample may be carry-over from other donors' samples.

The chain joins TRBV14 to TRBJ2-1; 8 bases line up with TRBD2. This CDR3 comprises 15 residues. Trimming removed 6 bases from V and 8 bases from J; junction bases left unmatched: 12. Germline-derived CDR1 and CDR2 are SGHDN and FVKESK. The CDR3 region has the DNA TGTGCCAGCAGTTCTGCTAACGGGGGGGCCGATGAGCAGTTCTTC. Its protein product is CASSSANGGADEQFF. Variable domain in full (rest from reference TRBV14 and TRBJ2-1): EAGVTQFPSHSVIEKGQTVTLRCDPISGHDNLYWYRRVMGKEIKFLLHFVKESKQDESGMPNNRFLAERTGGTYSTLKVQPAELEDSGVYFCASSSANGGADEQFFGPGTRLTVL.

The rearrangement links TRBV4-1 to TRBJ2-1; 12 bases map to TRBD2. Germline CDR1 and CDR2: MGHRA and YSYEKL. This CDR3 is 15 amino acids long. Unmatched junction bases numbered 4, after V lost 1 base and J lost 9 bases. CDR3 amino acids: CASSQALAGGLEQFF. For the CDR3, the DNA is TGCGCCAGCAGCCAAGCCCTAGCGGGGGGGCTTGAGCAGTTCTTC.

The chain is built from TRBV19 and TRBJ2-7, with TRBD1 matching over 10 bases. This CDR3 is built from 14 residues. With V trimmed by 3 bases and J by 3 bases, 2 bases remained unmatched. CDR1 and CDR2 from the germline V gene are LNHDA and SQIVND (reference sequence). DNA for the CDR3: TGTGCCAGTAGTATTTGGGACAGGGGCTACGAGCAGTACTTC. Amino acids: CASSIWDRGYEQYF.

This chain joins TRBV6-2 or TRBV6-3 and TRBJ1-2; perhaps TRBD1 as D (5 bases). This CDR3 spans 16 amino acids. The V and J ends lost 4 bases and 5 bases respectively, with 20 bases between them. Germline CDR1 MNHEY, CDR2 SVGEGT. As DNA, the CDR3 is TGTGCCAGCAGTTCACACCTTGGGGGACTGATTTATGGCTACACCTTC. It encodes CASSSHLGGLIYGYTF.

The V gene is TRBV6-5, the J gene TRBJ2-1; no firm D call. CDR3 length: 14 residues. Between the trimmed V and J ends, which lost 2 bases and 6 bases, there was a span of 11 bases. Germline V gives CDR1 MNHEY, CDR2 SVGAGI. CDR3 amino acids: CASSYLSEANEQFF. The CDR3 bases are TGTGCCAGCAGTTACCTCTCGGAAGCCAATGAGCAGTTCTTC.

The rearrangement links TRBV18 to TRBJ2-7; D is perhaps TRBD1 or TRBD2 (5 bases each). Germline V gives CDR1 KGHSH, CDR2 LQKENI. The CDR3 sequence is 13 residues long. Between the trimmed V and J ends, which lost 6 bases and 5 bases, there was a span of 14 bases. The DNA for the CDR3 is TGTGCCAGCTCGGGGCCGAGGGTCGACGAGCAGTACTTC. It codes for CASSGPRVDEQYF.

Worth noting for this clonotype: With a much larger clone just one base away, this may be a read error. This chain uses TRBV7-6 with TRBJ2-1; TRBD1 aligns across 8 bases. Germline V gene lookup returns CDR1 SGHVS and CDR2 FNYEAQ. CDR3 length: 14 residues. The CDR3 nucleotides read TGTGCCGGCAGCGACAGGGGCTCCTACAATGAGCAGTTCTTC. It codes for CAGSDRGSYNEQFF.

V usage is TRBV12-3 or TRBV12-4 and J usage is TRBJ1-5, with 7 bases aligning to TRBD1. CDR3 length: 15 residues. With V trimmed by 6 bases and J by 0 bases, 5 bases remained unmatched. The CDR3 coding sequence is TGTGCCAGCAGCACGACAGGGAATAGCAATCAGCCCCAGCATTTT. This codes for CASSTTGNSNQPQHF.

Turning to this clonotype: A much larger clone differs from this one at a single base, so this may be a read error. V is TRBV27 and J is TRBJ1-6; 7 bases agree with TRBD1. The CDR3 consists of 13 residues. The germline gives CDR1 MNHEY, CDR2 SMNVEV (reference sequence). The CDR3 is CVSSRGSNSPLHF. DNA of the CDR3: TGTGTCAGCAGCAGGGGGAGTAATTCACCCCTCCACTTT.

The chain has TRBV28 and TRBJ1-2; D is unclear. The germline CDR1 and CDR2 sequences are MDHEN and SYDVKM. Trimming stripped 6 bases from V and 7 bases from J, with 9 bases between. The CDR3 is 11 amino acids. The CDR3 loop reads CASSRWGGYTF. Written as DNA, the CDR3 is TGTGCCAGCAGCCGTTGGGGTGGCTACACCTTC.

V and J are TRBV6-5 and TRBJ1-2; D uncertain. The CDR3 length is 13 residues. Between the trimmed V and J ends, which lost 6 bases and 2 bases, there was a span of 10 bases. Per the germline V gene, CDR1 is MNHEY and CDR2 is SVGAGI. The CDR3 bases are TGTGCCAGCAGGAACGACAAGAACTATGGCTACACCTTC. It yields the protein CASRNDKNYGYTF.

This clonotype has ten or more counts. The genes are TRBV5-4 and TRBJ2-5; D call uncertain. The CDR3 contains 14 residues. The V gene's germline CDR1 is SGHNT and CDR2 YYREEE (reference sequence). Trimming left V 0 bases short and J 1 base short, with 7 bases between. The CDR3, as DNA: TGTGCCAGCAGCTTGGAAGACTTCCAAGAGACCCAGTACTTC. The encoded protein is CASSLEDFQETQYF.